This paragraph reports one T cell receptor (beta chain). Repertoires were generated with immunoSEQ multiplex PCR, while TCRdb's copy carries only in-frame clones and drops some. The data contain around 12,000 clones, about 86% of them singletons. The source of the sample is a study of T cell changes during pregnancy in multiple sclerosis. Germline V gives CDR1 MGHDK, CDR2 SYGVNS. Trimming cost V 3 bases and J 2 bases; bases outside gene matches: 13. The CDR3 totals 18 residues. The gene calls are TRBV25-1 and TRBJ2-4; TRBD2 matches at 7 bases. The TCR was taken from a female donor in good health, enrolled as a control in a pregnancy study. The source was CD8+ T cells from peripheral blood mononuclear cells, collected in the second trimester of pregnancy. CDR3 in amino acids: CASSDTSGGPGTKNIQYF. Written as DNA, the CDR3 is TGTGCCAGCAGTGATACGTCGGGAGGACCCGGGACCAAAAACATTCAGTACTTC.